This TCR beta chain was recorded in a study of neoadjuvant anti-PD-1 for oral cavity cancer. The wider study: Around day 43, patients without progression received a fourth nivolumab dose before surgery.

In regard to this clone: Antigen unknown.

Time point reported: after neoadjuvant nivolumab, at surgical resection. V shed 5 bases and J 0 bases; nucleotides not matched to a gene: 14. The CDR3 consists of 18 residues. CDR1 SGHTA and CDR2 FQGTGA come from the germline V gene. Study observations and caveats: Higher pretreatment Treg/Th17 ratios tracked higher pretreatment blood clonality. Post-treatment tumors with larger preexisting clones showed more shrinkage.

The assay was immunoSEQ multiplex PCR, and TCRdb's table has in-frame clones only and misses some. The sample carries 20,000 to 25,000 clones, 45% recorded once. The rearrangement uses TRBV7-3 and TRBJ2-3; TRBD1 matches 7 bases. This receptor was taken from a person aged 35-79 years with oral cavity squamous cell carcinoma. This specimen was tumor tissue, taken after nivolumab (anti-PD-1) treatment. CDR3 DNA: TGTGCCAGCAGCCTCGCAGGGTTTGGGACAGTTAGCACAGATACGCAGTATTTT. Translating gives CASSLAGFGTVSTDTQYF.